This TCR beta chain was obtained from a study of blood T cell repertoires in COVID-19. About the study: From the United States, Italy and Spain came samples of acute and convalescent COVID-19.

As handled by the study authors: Using reference gene primer amplification, nucleated cell counts were estimated. Using immunoSEQ multiplex PCR, the repertoire was profiled, and TCRdb retains in-frame clones only, with some absent. Clone size and the V and J calls come from that table; the DNA yielded D and trimming. Found here are 200,000 to 250,000 clones, 82% of them singletons; the top ten hold less than 4%. The germline CDR1 and CDR2 sequences are KGHSH and LQKENI. The CDR3 is 13 amino acids. V gave up 4 bases and J gave up 2 bases; unmatched junction bases: 1. What was sequenced was peripheral blood. This chain uses TRBV18 with TRBJ1-2; 7 bases agree with TRBD1. The TCR sequence derives from a woman older than 75 with acute or convalescent COVID-19. The CDR3 loop is CASSLGQNYGYTF. In DNA form, the CDR3 reads TGTGCCAGCTCACTGGGACAGAACTATGGCTACACCTTC.